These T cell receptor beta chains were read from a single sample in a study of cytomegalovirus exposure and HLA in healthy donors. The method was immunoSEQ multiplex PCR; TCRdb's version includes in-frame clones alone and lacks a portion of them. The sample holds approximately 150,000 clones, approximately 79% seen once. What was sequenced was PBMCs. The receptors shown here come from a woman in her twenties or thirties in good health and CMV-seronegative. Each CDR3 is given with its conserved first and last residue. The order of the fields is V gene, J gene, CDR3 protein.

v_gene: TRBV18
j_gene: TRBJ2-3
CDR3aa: CASSRQGGGTDTQYF

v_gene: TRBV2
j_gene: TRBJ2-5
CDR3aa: CASRAEGETQYF

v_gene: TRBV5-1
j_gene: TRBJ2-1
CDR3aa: CASSFGTGYPNEQFF

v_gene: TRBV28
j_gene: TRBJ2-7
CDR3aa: CASSFEISSYEQYF

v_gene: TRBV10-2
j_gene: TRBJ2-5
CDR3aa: CASSLVGTSYQETQYF

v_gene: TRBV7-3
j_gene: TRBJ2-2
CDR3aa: CASSPGGRGAGELFF

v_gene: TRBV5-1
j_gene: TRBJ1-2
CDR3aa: CASSPGQGITGYTF

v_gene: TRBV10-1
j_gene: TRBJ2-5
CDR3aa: CASSPSVEETQYF

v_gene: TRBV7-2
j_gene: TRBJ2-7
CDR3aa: CASSLAGQGPYEQYF

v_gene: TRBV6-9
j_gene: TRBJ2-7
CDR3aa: CASSRLRGNLYEQYF

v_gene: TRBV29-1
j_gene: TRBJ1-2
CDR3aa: CSAEGGNNYGYTF

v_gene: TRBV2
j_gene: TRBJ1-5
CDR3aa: CASSLQAGQPQHF

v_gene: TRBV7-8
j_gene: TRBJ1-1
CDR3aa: CASADGTNTEAFF

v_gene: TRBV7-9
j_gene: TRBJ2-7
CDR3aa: CASSTGAWEQYF

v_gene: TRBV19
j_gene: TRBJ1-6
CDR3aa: CASSPEDRGNSPLHF

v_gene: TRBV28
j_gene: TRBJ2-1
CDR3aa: CASSSNPPSYNEQFF

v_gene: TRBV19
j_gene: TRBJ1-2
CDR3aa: CASRRPQTANYGYTF

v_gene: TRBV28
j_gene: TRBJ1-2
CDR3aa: CASRNRQGSYGYTF

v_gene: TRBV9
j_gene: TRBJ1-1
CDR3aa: CASSVGGSEAFF

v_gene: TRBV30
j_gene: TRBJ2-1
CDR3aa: CAWSVRGRFSGSTYNEQFF

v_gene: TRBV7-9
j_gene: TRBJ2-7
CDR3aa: CSSSLAGTGGHEQYF

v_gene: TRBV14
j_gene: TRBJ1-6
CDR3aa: CASSQDHRPSPLHF